The sequence of this T cell receptor (beta chain) was determined in a study of OX40 agonist ivuxolimab in advanced cancers. Study at large: Eligibility admitted prior anti-PD-1, anti-PD-L1 or anti-CTLA-4 therapy; approximately 40% had some.

About this clone: The antigen is undetermined.

Profiled with immunoSEQ multiplex PCR; TCRdb holds only in-frame clones, not every one. The repertoire holds 80,000 or so clones, with around 82% as singletons. Study-wide points: Some of the lowest clonal expansion was seen in partial responders at 0.1-3.0 mg/kg.

Germline values: CDR1 MDHEN, CDR2 SYDVKM. V was clipped by 6 bases and J by 6 bases; unmatched bases: 4. The CDR3 sequence is 15 residues long. This clonotype was obtained from an adult with an advanced solid tumor such as melanoma, head and neck, liver or kidney cancer. The source material was CD4+ or CD8+ T cells sorted from blood, sampled in a trial of the OX40 agonist ivuxolimab. V usage is TRBV28 and J usage is TRBJ2-1, with 14 bases aligning to TRBD2. The CDR3 protein is CASRTSGRGLNEQFF. CDR3 sequence (DNA): TGTGCCAGCAGGACTAGCGGGAGGGGTCTCAATGAGCAGTTCTTC.